The T cell receptor (beta chain) under discussion was sequenced for a study of cytomegalovirus exposure and HLA in healthy donors. Study-wide results and limits: Rarity held for most TCR sequences, but there were some public TCRs that occurred in many donors. Apparent HLA restriction characterized most CMV-associated TCR beta chains in a later analysis. One variant, a missense change in DCLRE1C, was linked in a later analysis to TCR beta V- and J-gene trimming.

Germline assignment: CDR1 SEHNR and CDR2 FQNEAQ (reference sequence). This CDR3 region has 15 residues. The V segment lost 4 bases and the J segment 4 bases; nucleotides outside the gene matches: 6. PCR amplification relied on 60 Vbeta primers (plus 13 Jbeta primers). The protocol was immunoSEQ multiplex PCR, while the TCRdb copy is restricted to in-frame clones and leaves out a portion. In the table there are around 92,000 clones, around four fifths of which are singletons. A note on this clone: The antigen is unknown.

The TCR originated in a female donor in good health and CMV-seropositive. Sequenced: PBMCs. The chain recombines TRBV7-9 with TRBJ1-4, with TRBD1 matching 7 bases. CDR3 sequence (DNA): TGTGCCAGCAGCTCCACAGGGGACAGTAATGAAAAACTGTTTTTT. Protein sequence: CASSSTGDSNEKLFF.